This entry lists 11 T cell receptor beta chains sequenced from one sample in a study of pediatric ulcerative colitis. Rectal tissue came from one to two pinch biopsies taken at colonoscopy. TCRdb's copy holds only in-frame clones and misses some; the assay was immunoSEQ multiplex PCR. Altogether 40,000 to 60,000 clones are present, more than 60% being singletons, with the ten largest covering over 3%. The sequenced sample consisted of gut tissue. The source is a girl aged 10-17 years with moderate ulcerative colitis.

This chain uses TRBV4-3 with TRBJ1-6; TRBD1 matches 8 bases. The J segment lost 6 bases and the V segment lost 6 bases, leaving 7 bases of the junction unmatched. The CDR3 runs to 15 residues. The V gene's germline CDR1 is LGHNA and CDR2 YSLEER. DNA of the CDR3: TGCGCCAGCAGGGGCGACAGGGGCGGTAATTCACCCCTCCACTTT. Translation: CASRGDRGGNSPLHF.

The V and J genes are TRBV11-1 and TRBJ1-1; D remains ambiguous. This CDR3 has 14 amino acids. Germline CDR1 and CDR2: SGHAT and FQDESV (reference sequence). The germline V and J ends were trimmed by 3 bases and 1 base, with 9 bases remaining between them. CDR3 nucleotide sequence: TGTGCCAGCAGCTTTGAGGAGAGGAACACTGAAGCTTTCTTT. Its translation is CASSFEERNTEAFF.

The rearrangement joins TRBV2 to TRBJ2-1, with D perhaps assigned TRBD1 or TRBD2 (5 bases each). This CDR3 comprises 12 residues. Germline V gene sequence: CDR1 SNHLY, CDR2 FYNNEI. Trimming removed 7 bases from V and 5 bases from J, with 9 bases in between. The CDR3: CASMGRNNEQFF. The CDR3, as DNA: TGTGCCAGCATGGGACGAAACAATGAGCAGTTCTTC.

This chain connects TRBV7-3 to TRBJ2-3, with D hard to call. The CDR3 loop spans 13 amino acids. V lost 4 bases to trimming and J lost 3 bases, with 8 bases between them. Per the germline V gene, CDR1 is SGHTA and CDR2 is FQGTGA. The CDR3 DNA reads as TGTGCCAGCAGCTCCACGAAAACAGATACGCAGTATTTT. Its translation: CASSSTKTDTQYF.

This clone has just a few counts. The J gene is TRBJ2-7, the V gene TRBV7-9, with D hard to call. The CDR3 has 13 amino acids. Germline V gene sequence: CDR1 SEHNR, CDR2 FQNEAQ (reference sequence). V gave up 3 bases and J gave up 3 bases, with 9 bases separating them. CDR3 DNA: TGTGCCAGCAGCTTCACGTGGGACTACGAGCAGTACTTC. Translation gives CASSFTWDYEQYF.

The gene calls are TRBV7-9 and TRBJ2-3; no reliable D call. From germline, CDR1 is SEHNR and CDR2 FQNEAQ (reference sequence). This CDR3 is 15 amino acids long. Between the trimmed V and J ends, which lost 1 base and 1 base, there was a span of 9 bases. The CDR3 DNA sequence: TGTGCCAGCAGCTTAGGCAGTAGGGGCACAGATACGCAGTATTTT. Its translation: CASSLGSRGTDTQYF.

This chain links TRBV2 with TRBJ2-3; 10 bases match TRBD2. V lost 6 bases, J lost 5 bases, and 17 bases stayed unmatched. CDR1 and CDR2 from the germline V gene are SNHLY and FYNNEI. The CDR3 consists of 18 residues. CDR3 residues: CASSVEVEREGPGDTQYF. In DNA, the CDR3 is TGTGCCAGCAGCGTGGAGGTGGAGCGGGAGGGCCCTGGAGATACGCAGTATTTT.

In its sample, this clone was seen a few times. Other DNA sequences of this sample code for an identical CDR3. This chain links TRBV6-5 with TRBJ1-1; D possibly corresponds to TRBD1 (5 bases). CDR1 MNHEY and CDR2 SVGAGI come from the germline V gene. This CDR3 has 12 residues. The V end lost 2 bases, the J end lost 5 bases, and 6 bases lay between the germline ends. This chain's CDR3 is CASSYGGTEAFF. The CDR3 DNA follows: TGTGCCAGCAGTTACGGGGGGACTGAAGCTTTCTTT.

The V and J genes are TRBV4-1 and TRBJ2-5; D is uncertain. V was pared by 4 bases and J by 7 bases, with 13 bases between. This CDR3 is built from 13 residues. Germline-derived CDR1 and CDR2 are MGHRA and YSYEKL. CDR3 coding DNA: TGCGCCAGCAGCCCCGCCGGCCTAGGGACCCAGTACTTC. This gives the protein CASSPAGLGTQYF.

This clone was counted a single time. The rearrangement uses TRBV10-3 and TRBJ2-1; D remains ambiguous. This CDR3 is built from 12 residues. From germline, CDR1 is ENHRY and CDR2 SYGVKD. Deletions cut 0 bases from V and 10 bases from J, with 7 bases between. The CDR3, as DNA: TGTGCCATCAGTGAGTCGTTCGGGGAGCAGTTCTTC. Translated, it gives CAISESFGEQFF.

The V gene is TRBV18, the J gene TRBJ2-1; 8 bases are a match to TRBD1. CDR1 is KGHSH, CDR2 LQKENI, per germline. Trimming took 1 base from V and 3 from J; bases not matched to a gene: 11. This CDR3 is built from 18 residues. The CDR3 loop is CASSPLRTGKGVYNEQFF. CDR3 DNA sequence: TGTGCCAGCTCACCACTTAGGACAGGGAAGGGGGTCTACAATGAGCAGTTCTTC.